This TCR beta chain was identified in a study of T cells after yellow fever vaccination. Findings and caveats of the study: Clonotypes appearing in both CD4 and CD8 compartments existed, and their share was small.

Deletions cut 6 bases from V and 3 bases from J, with 17 bases between. The CDR3 is 14 amino acids. CDR1 and CDR2 from the germline V gene are DFQATT and SNEGSKA (reference sequence). TCRdb called the 5' RACE reads again in MiXCR, with one record for every CDR3 protein. The data hold around 300,000 distinct CDR3 sequences, with around 4.4% observed a single time. This clonotype came up a few times. Its target is unknown. Material: PBMCs, obtained 15 days after the yellow fever booster vaccination. J is TRBJ1-2 and V is TRBV20-1, with TRBD1 as a possible D gene (6 bases). This clonotype was obtained from a man aged 18 to 29 who received the YFV17D yellow fever vaccine. The CDR3 spells CSAAIPNRDYGYTF. The CDR3 DNA is TGCAGTGCCGCGATCCCCAACAGGGACTATGGCTACACCTTC.